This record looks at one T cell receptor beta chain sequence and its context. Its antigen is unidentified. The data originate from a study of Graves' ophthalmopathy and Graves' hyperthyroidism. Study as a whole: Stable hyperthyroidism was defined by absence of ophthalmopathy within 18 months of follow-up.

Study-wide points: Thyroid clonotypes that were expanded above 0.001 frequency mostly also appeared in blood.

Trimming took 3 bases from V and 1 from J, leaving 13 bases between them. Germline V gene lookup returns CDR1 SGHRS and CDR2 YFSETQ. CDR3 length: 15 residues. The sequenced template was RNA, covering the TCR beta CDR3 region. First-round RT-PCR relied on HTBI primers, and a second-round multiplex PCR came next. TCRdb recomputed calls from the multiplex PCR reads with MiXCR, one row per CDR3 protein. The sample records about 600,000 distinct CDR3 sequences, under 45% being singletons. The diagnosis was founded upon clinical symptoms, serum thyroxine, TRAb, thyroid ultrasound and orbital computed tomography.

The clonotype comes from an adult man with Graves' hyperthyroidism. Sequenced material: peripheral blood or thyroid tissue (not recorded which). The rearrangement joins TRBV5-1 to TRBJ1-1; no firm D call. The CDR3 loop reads CASSSKDLGNTEAFF. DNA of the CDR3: TGCGCCAGCAGCTCTAAGGACCTTGGGAACACTGAAGCTTTCTTT.